A selection of T cell receptor beta chains follows, all from one sample in a study of cytomegalovirus exposure and HLA in healthy donors. TCRdb's table, derived via immunoSEQ multiplex PCR, lists solely in-frame clones and lacks some. The data hold more than 150,000 clones, with 70% to 90% observed a single time. Sequenced input: PBMCs. Source of these receptors: a man younger than 35 in good health and CMV-seropositive. Both conserved end residues are part of each CDR3. D genes are given only for firm matches. The size entry is marked missing in some rows and otherwise reads once, few, many or a size class.

v_call	d_call	j_call	clone_size	cdr3_aa	cdr3_nt
TRBV12-5	TRBD1	TRBJ2-1	-	CASGFGTGMAYNEQFF	TGTGCTAGTGGTTTCGGGACAGGGATGGCCTACAATGAGCAGTTCTTC
TRBV27	-	TRBJ2-2	-	CASSLAPGVPGELFF	TGTGCCAGCAGTTTGGCCCCAGGGGTTCCCGGGGAGCTGTTTTTT
TRBV27	-	TRBJ1-5	-	CASRPRGGDQPQHF	TGTGCCAGCAGACCTCGGGGGGGTGATCAGCCCCAGCATTTT
TRBV10-2	TRBD1	TRBJ2-1	few	CASRQGRDREGNEQFF	TGCGCCAGCAGGCAAGGCCGGGACAGGGAGGGCAATGAGCAGTTCTTC
TRBV30	-	TRBJ1-2	-	CAWRGGIYGYTF	TGTGCCTGGAGAGGCGGGATCTATGGCTACACCTTC
TRBV7-2	TRBD2	TRBJ2-5	-	CASRSGTSGLNQETQYF	TGTGCCAGCAGGTCCGGGACTAGCGGATTAAATCAAGAGACCCAGTACTTC
TRBV27	-	TRBJ1-5	-	CASSFLRARNQPQHF	TGTGCCAGCAGTTTTCTCAGGGCTCGGAATCAGCCCCAGCATTTT
TRBV19	-	TRBJ1-1	-	CASSITGKTEAFF	TGTGCCAGTAGTATAACAGGGAAGACTGAAGCTTTCTTT
TRBV27	-	TRBJ1-2	-	CASSFGQREGYTF	TGTGCCAGCAGTTTCGGCCAGCGAGAAGGCTACACCTTC
TRBV5-8	TRBD1	TRBJ2-1	-	CASSSVPSDRGYNEQFF	TGTGCCAGCAGCTCAGTACCATCGGACAGGGGGTACAATGAGCAGTTCTTC
TRBV5-1	TRBD2	TRBJ2-5	-	CASSNIAGAQETQYF	TGCGCCAGCAGCAATATAGCGGGGGCCCAAGAGACCCAGTACTTC
TRBV7-2	TRBD1	TRBJ1-2	-	CASSLAGGVNELVVEYYGYTF	TGTGCCAGCAGCTTAGCAGGGGGCGTCAACGAACTAGTGGTCGAATACTATGGCTACACCTTC
TRBV18	-	TRBJ1-1	-	CASSPLQGTLLNTEAFF	TGTGCCAGCTCACCCCTCCAGGGGACCCTACTGAACACTGAAGCTTTCTTT
TRBV5-1	TRBD1	TRBJ1-4	-	CASSRRTGTEKLFF	TGCGCCAGCAGCCGCCGGACAGGGACTGAAAAACTGTTTTTT